This T cell receptor (beta chain) was profiled in a study of metastatic and nonmetastatic thyroid tumors. Study information: Malignant and benign thyroid patients had repertoires compared in peripheral blood and tumor or nodule tissue. Notes on the study in general: As reported, TCR beta diversity in blood and tumor was significantly higher in malignant thyroid tumors than in benign nodules.

This clone was seen at least ten times. What it binds is not known. Patients underwent thyroid surgery, and none had received any treatment before it. CDR3 length: 14 amino acids. V lost 0 bases and J lost 7, with 9 bases in between. From germline, CDR1 is LNHNV and CDR2 YYDKDF (reference sequence). As originally analysed: Using the CDR3 differences seen across clinicopathological groups, the authors built a distant-metastasis classifier for papillary thyroid cancer, which was meant to discriminate distant-metastatic patients. With MiXCR, TCRdb called clones anew from the PCR reads. The authors' filters were not applied to this entry. The sample shows roughly 64,000 clones, approximately 4.1% of them seen only once.

Sequencing was done on a sample of blood. This sequence joins TRBV15 and TRBJ1-4, with D maybe TRBD1 (5 bases). This TCR came from a female donor with papillary thyroid cancer or a benign thyroid nodule (not recorded which). Some clones in this sample may be carry-over from other donors' samples. Here the CDR3 DNA reads TGTGCCACCAGCAGAGATTCAGGGCCTGAAAAACTGTTTTTT. It yields the protein CATSRDSGPEKLFF.